A few counts support the clone carrying this T cell receptor beta chain. As yet, its antigen is unknown. The data stem from a study of Ad26.COV2.S vaccination and SARS-CoV-2 variants. Study-level background: Ad26.COV2.S shots went into the muscle once or twice, 56 days apart. Study findings and constraints: Total T cell responses may have been underestimated by the TCR breadth and depth analyses.

The treatment was: 15 to 20 received Ad26.COV2.S at low or high dose, single or two shots; roughly 5 received placebo; per-sample allocation not given. It was on day 63 after the first vaccine or placebo injection that samples were taken. Donation was by an adult aged 18-55 years who was in Boston. The table came from immunoSEQ multiplex PCR; TCRdb's copy has only in-frame clones and leaves some out. The profile shows fewer than 400,000 clones, about 86% of them singletons. The input for sequencing was peripheral blood, taken in a trial of Ad26.COV2.S vaccine versus placebo. The sequence derives from a person between 18 and 60 years old who received the Ad26.COV2.S COVID-19 vaccine or a placebo.

CDR3 sequence reads: CAIKLSDPTGELFF. DNA for the CDR3: TGTGCCATCAAACTGAGCGATCCGACCGGGGAGCTGTTTTTT. This rearrangement joins TRBV10-3 to TRBJ2-2; D unresolved. Trimming left V 7 bases short and J 5 bases short, with 14 bases between. The CDR3 extends over 14 amino acids. Looked up from germline, CDR1 is ENHRY and CDR2 is SYGVKD.